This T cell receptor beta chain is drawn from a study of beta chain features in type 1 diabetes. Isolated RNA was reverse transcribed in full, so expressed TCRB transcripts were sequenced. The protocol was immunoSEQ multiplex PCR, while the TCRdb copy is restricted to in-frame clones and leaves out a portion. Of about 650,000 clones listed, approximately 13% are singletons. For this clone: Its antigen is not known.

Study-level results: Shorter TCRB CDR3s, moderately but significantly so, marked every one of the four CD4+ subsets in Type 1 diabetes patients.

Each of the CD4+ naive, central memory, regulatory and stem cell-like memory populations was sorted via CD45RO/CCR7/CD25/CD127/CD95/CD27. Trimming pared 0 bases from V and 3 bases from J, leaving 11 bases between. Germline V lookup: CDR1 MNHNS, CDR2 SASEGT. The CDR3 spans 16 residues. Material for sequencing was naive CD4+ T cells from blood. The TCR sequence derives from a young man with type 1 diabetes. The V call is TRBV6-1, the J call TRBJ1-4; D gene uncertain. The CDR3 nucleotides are TGTGCCAGCAGTGAAGCTGGGTATAGAGCTAATGAAAAACTGTTTTTT. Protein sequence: CASSEAGYRANEKLFF.